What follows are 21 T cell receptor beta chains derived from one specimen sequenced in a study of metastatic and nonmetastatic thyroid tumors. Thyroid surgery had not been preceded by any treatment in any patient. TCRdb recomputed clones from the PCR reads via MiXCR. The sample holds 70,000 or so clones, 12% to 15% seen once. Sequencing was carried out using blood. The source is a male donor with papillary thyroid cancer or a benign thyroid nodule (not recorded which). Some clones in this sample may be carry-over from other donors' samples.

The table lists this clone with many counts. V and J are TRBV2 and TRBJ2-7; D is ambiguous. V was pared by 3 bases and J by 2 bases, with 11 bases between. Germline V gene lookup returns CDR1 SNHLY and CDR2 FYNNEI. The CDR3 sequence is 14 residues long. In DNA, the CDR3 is TGTGCCAGCAGTGATTCCTTGCAGACCTACGAGCAGTACTTC. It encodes CASSDSLQTYEQYF.

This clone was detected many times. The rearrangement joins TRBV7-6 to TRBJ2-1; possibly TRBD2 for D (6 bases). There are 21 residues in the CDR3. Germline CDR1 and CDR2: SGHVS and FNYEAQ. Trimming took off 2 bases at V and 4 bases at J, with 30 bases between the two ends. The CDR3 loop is CASSLRGSGAGVGSEYNEQFF. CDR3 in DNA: TGTGCCAGCAGCTTAAGGGGTTCGGGAGCAGGAGTAGGTTCGGAATACAATGAGCAGTTCTTC.

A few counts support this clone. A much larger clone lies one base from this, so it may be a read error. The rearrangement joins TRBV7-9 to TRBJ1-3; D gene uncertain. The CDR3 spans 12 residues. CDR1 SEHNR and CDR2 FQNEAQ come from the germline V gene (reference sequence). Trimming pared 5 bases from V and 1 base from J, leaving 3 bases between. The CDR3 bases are TGTGCCAGCAGCCCGTCTGGAAACACCATATATTTT. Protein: CASSPSGNTIYF.

This CDR3 reads CASRSVMGTSPLHF. Written as DNA, the CDR3 is TGTGCCAGTAGATCCGTCATGGGCACTTCACCCCTCCACTTT. This chain joins TRBV19 and TRBJ1-6; D is uncertain. Germline loops: CDR1 LNHDA, CDR2 SQIVND (reference sequence). Trimming cost V 6 bases and J 9 bases, with 15 bases left between them. CDR3 length equals 14 residues.

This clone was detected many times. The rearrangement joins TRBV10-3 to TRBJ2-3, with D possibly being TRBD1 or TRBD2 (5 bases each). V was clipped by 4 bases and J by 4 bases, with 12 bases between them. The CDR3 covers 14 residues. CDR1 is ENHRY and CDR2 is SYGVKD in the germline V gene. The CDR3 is CAISADEGPDTQYF. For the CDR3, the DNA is TGTGCCATCAGTGCGGACGAGGGGCCAGATACGCAGTATTTT.

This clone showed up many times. Here the CDR3 reads CASSLFAGEQFF. In DNA, the CDR3 is TGTGCCAGCAGTTTATTTGCAGGGGAGCAGTTCTTC. This rearrangement joins TRBV27 to TRBJ2-1; TRBD1 is a possible D gene (5 bases). Germline lookup yields CDR1 MNHEY and CDR2 SMNVEV (reference sequence). Between the trimmed V and J ends, which lost 1 base and 10 bases, there was a span of 8 bases. The CDR3 sequence is 12 residues long.

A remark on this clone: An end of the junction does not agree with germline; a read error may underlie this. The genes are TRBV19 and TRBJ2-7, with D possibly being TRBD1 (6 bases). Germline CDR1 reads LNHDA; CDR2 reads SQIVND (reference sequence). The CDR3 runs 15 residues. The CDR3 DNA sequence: TGTGTCAGTAGTATAAAACAGGGTTTTCTCCACGAGCATTACTTC. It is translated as CVSSIKQGFLHEHYF.

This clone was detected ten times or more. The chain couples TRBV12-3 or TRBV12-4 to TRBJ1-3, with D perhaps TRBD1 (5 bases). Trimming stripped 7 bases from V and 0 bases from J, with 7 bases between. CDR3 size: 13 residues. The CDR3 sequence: CASKDSSGNTIYF. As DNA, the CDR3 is TGTGCCAGCAAAGACAGCTCTGGAAACACCATATATTTT.

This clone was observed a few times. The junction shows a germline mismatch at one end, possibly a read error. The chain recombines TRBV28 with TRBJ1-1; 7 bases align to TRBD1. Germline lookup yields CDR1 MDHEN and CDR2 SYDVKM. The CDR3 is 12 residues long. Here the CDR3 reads CASSNYDREALF. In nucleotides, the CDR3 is TGTGCGAGCAGCAACTACGACAGGGAAGCTTTGTTT.

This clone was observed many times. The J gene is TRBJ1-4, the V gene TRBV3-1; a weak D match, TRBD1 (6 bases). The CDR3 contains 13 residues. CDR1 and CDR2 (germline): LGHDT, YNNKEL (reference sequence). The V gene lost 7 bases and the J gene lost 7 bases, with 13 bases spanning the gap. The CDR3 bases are TGTGCCAGCAAAATCAGGGGAGGTGAAAAACTGTTTTTT. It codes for CASKIRGGEKLFF. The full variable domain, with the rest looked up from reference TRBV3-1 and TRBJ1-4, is DTAVSQTPKYLVTQMGNDKSIKCEQNLGHDTMYWYKQDSKKFLKIMFSYNNKELIINETVPNRFSPKSPDKAHLNLHINSLELGDSAVYFCASKIRGGEKLFFGSGTQLSVL.

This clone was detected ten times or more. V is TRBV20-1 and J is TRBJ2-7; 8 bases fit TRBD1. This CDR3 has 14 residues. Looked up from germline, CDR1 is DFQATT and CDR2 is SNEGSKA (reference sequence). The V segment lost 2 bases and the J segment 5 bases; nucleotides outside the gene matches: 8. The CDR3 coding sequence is TGCAGTGCTAGACAGGGGGCGCTGGGGCACGAGCAGTACTTC. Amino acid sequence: CSARQGALGHEQYF.

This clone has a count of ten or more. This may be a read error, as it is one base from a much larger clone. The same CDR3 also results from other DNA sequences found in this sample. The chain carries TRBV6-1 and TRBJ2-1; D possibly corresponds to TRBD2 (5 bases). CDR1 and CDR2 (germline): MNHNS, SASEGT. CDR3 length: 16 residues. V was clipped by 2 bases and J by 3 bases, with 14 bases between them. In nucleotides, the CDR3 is TGTGCCAGCAGTGAACCTAGGAGGAAAGTCTACAATGAGCAGTTCTTC. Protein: CASSEPRRKVYNEQFF.

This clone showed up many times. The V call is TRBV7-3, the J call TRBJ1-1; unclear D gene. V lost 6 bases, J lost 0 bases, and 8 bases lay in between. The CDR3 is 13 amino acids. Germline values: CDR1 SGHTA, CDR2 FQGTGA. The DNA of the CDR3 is TGTGCCAGCAGGTTAGGGATGAACACTGAAGCTTTCTTT. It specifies CASRLGMNTEAFF.

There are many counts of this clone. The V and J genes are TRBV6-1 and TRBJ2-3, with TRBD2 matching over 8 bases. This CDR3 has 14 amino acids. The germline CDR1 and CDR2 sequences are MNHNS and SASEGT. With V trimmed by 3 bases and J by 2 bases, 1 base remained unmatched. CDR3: CASSDSGITDTQYF. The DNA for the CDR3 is TGTGCCAGCAGTGATAGCGGGATCACAGATACGCAGTATTTT.

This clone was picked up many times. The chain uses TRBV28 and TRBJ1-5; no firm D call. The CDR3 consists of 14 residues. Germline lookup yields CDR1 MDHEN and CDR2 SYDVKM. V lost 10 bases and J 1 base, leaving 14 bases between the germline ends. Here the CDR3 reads CATTRTWSNQPQHF. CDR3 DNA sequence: TGTGCCACTACCCGGACCTGGAGCAATCAGCCCCAGCATTTT.

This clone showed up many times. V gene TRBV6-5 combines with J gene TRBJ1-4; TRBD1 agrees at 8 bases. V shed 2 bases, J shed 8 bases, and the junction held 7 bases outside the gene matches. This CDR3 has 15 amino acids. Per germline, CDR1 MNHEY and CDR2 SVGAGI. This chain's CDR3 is CASSYPDRGDEKLFF. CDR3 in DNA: TGTGCCAGCAGTTACCCCGACAGGGGAGACGAAAAACTGTTTTTT.

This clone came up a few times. The CDR3 is CAIYDRGYGYTF. The DNA of the CDR3 is TGTGCCATTTATGACAGGGGCTATGGCTACACCTTC. The chain combines TRBV6-1 with TRBJ1-2; 8 bases map to TRBD1. The CDR3 sequence is 12 residues long. The trim removed 10 bases at V and 4 bases at J, leaving 5 bases unmatched. Germline lookup yields CDR1 MNHNS and CDR2 SASEGT.

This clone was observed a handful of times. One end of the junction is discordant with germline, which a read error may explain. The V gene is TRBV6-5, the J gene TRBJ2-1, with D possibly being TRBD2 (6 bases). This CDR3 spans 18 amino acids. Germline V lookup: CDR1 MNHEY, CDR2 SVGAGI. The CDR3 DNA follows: TGTGCCATCAGTTACTCGTCCGGACTATCGGTGTGGGAGAATGAGCAGTTCTTC. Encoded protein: CAISYSSGLSVWENEQFF.

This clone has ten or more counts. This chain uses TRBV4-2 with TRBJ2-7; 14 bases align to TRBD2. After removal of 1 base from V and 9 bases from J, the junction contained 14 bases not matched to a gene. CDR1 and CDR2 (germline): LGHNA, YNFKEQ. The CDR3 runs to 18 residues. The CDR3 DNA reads TGTGCCAGCAGCCAAGGGTTCTCGACGACTAGCGGGAGGGCCGCGCAGTACTTC. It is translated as CASSQGFSTTSGRAAQYF.

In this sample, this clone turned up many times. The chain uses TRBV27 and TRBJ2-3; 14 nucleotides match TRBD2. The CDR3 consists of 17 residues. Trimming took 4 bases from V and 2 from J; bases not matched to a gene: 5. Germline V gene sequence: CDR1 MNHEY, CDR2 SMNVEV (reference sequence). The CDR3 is CASSSRLAGGITDTQYF. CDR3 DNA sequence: TGTGCCAGCAGTTCAAGACTAGCGGGAGGGATCACAGATACGCAGTATTTT.

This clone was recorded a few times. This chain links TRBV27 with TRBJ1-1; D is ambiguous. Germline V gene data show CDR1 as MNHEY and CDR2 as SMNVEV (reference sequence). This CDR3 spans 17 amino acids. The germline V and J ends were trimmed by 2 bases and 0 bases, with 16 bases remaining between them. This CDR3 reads CASSLRLGRGMNTEAFF. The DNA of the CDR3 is TGTGCCAGCAGTTTAAGGCTAGGACGAGGGATGAACACTGAAGCTTTCTTT.